This T cell receptor (beta chain) was profiled in a study of CD8 T cells in ankylosing spondylitis (TCRdb year 2017). Looking at the study overall: To find TCR variants linked to disease, the study profiled T cell receptor beta repertoires in ankylosing spondylitis patients and healthy donors. In total, the full study cohort was made up of over a hundred healthy donors and 25 to 30 ankylosing spondylitis patients. Samples of peripheral blood were taken, and for ankylosing spondylitis patients, synovial fluid was collected as well.

General study outcomes and caveats: A TCR beta motif of several highly homologous amino acid variants appeared characteristic of blood from ankylosing spondylitis patients. Some motif variants had previously been reported in the synovial fluid and blood of reactive arthritis patients, which suggests shared mechanisms of disease initiation. A CD8+ phenotype was shown by the disease-linked clones, which were found at relatively low frequencies in peripheral blood. According to the report, matched synovial fluid samples from ankylosing spondylitis patients were significantly enriched for the disease-linked clones.

Sequenced on an Illumina HiSeq 2500. TCR beta libraries were prepared by quantitative 5'-RACE with molecular barcodes. Under the source paper's analysis protocol: A new computational method, built on a probabilistic model of VDJ rearrangement, was used to identify disease-linked TCR variants. The public reads were reprocessed in TCRdb via fastp at Q25 and MiXCR, keeping in-frame beta chains. A single entry per CDR3 protein holds the most common genes and DNA from its merged rows. None of the V and J calls come from the authors' own analysis; TCRdb made them. This sample comprises more than 250,000 distinct CDR3 sequences, roughly 8% of them detected only once. The ten top clones hold about 15% of the sample. The CDR3 runs 16 residues from the cysteine to the phenylalanine. Only the CDR3 portion is preserved as DNA: 48 bases, with reading frame beginning at the first base. Trimming costs V 0 bases and J 2 bases, and their ends lie 15 bases apart. Per the germline V gene, SQVTM is the CDR1 and ANQGSEA is the CDR2.

Many counts were recorded for this clonotype. Its specific antigen is unknown. Per-base qualities were not stored, and no clone one base away is much larger. Sample: blood, either unsorted or a sorted T cell fraction (not recorded which). The rearranged segments are TRBV29-1 and TRBJ2-3; the D segment cannot be called with confidence. This clonotype was sampled from a male donor with ankylosing spondylitis. The DNA sequence is given as TGCAGCGTTGAAGACGGTGGGTTTGGGATCACAGATACGCAGTATTTT. Its protein product is CSVEDGGFGITDTQYF.